This T cell receptor (beta chain) was recorded in a study of T cells expressing NK-cell markers. TCRdb reanalyzed the 5' RACE reads, giving one entry per CDR3 protein sequence and no DNA. This sample's table reports about 170,000 distinct CDR3 sequences. CDR1 is MNHEY, CDR2 SVGAGI, per germline. This CDR3 has 19 amino acids. The rearrangement joins TRBV6-5 to TRBJ2-2; with no DNA, the TCRdb D assignment of TRBD2 cannot be verified. The sequence derives from a man aged 18 to 69 in good health. Material for sequencing was blood T cells: a sorted CD56 or NKG2C T cell subset, CD4+ or CD8+ T cells, or bulk PBMC T cells (not recorded which). The CDR3 loop is CASSYTAPGTSGGLGELFF.